These 21 T cell receptor beta chains share one sample of origin, sequenced in a study of CD8 T cells in Susac syndrome. The RNA input was about 0.5 to 1 ug, and it was reverse transcribed with random hexamers. In TCRdb, the immunoSEQ multiplex PCR reads were re-called with MiXCR into one record per CDR3 protein. This sample has some 260,000 distinct CDR3 sequences, with around 93% found just once. What was sequenced was CD4+ T cells from PBMCs. All receptors derive from a human donor with multiple sclerosis.

This clonotype was recorded once. V is TRBV2 and J is TRBJ2-5; D is perhaps TRBD1 or TRBD2 (5 bases each). Germline-derived CDR1 and CDR2 are SNHLY and FYNNEI. Between the trimmed V and J ends, which lost 4 bases and 1 base, there was a span of 7 bases. The CDR3 is 13 residues long. The CDR3 reads CASSGGSQETQYF. The CDR3 DNA reads as TGTGCCAGCAGTGGGGGGAGCCAAGAGACCCAGTACTTC.

The rearrangement uses TRBV18 and TRBJ2-3, with TRBD1 as a possible D gene (6 bases). The V end lost 2 bases, the J end lost 0 bases, and 12 bases lay between the germline ends. The CDR3 contains 16 residues. Germline lookup yields CDR1 KGHSH and CDR2 LQKENI. The CDR3 sequence is CASSPTGSSSTDTQYF. The CDR3 nucleotides are TGTGCCAGCTCACCAACAGGGAGCTCTAGCACAGATACGCAGTATTTT.

This clonotype came up a few times. The rearrangement links TRBV25-1 to TRBJ2-1; D ambiguous. Trimming shortened V by 5 bases and J by 4 bases, and 9 bases separated the two germline ends. Germline assignment: CDR1 MGHDK and CDR2 SYGVNS. The CDR3 is 13 residues long. The CDR3 loop is CASSRLNYNEQFF. The CDR3 nucleotides are TGTGCCAGCAGTCGCCTAAATTACAATGAGCAGTTCTTC.

This clonotype has just a few counts. The V call is TRBV18, the J call TRBJ1-2, with 7 bases fitting TRBD1. From germline, CDR1 is KGHSH and CDR2 LQKENI. Trimming took 3 bases from V and 8 from J; bases not matched to a gene: 6. The CDR3 contains 13 residues. DNA for the CDR3: TGTGCCAGCTCACCGGACAGGAGCTACGGCTACACCTTC. This translates into CASSPDRSYGYTF.

The rearrangement links TRBV7-9 to TRBJ2-7; no reliable D call. This CDR3 has 14 amino acids. CDR1 SEHNR and CDR2 FQNEAQ come from the germline V gene (reference sequence). Between the trimmed V and J ends, which lost 7 bases and 7 bases, there was a span of 20 bases. The CDR3 nucleotides read TGTGCCAGCACCCTCCATTCAAGAGGCGCGGAGCAGTACTTC. It specifies CASTLHSRGAEQYF.

The chain recombines TRBV3-1 with TRBJ2-3, with 9 bases aligning to TRBD2. From germline, CDR1 is LGHDT and CDR2 YNNKEL (reference sequence). The V segment lost 1 base and the J segment 1 base; nucleotides outside the gene matches: 3. The CDR3 has 16 residues. The CDR3 DNA reads as TGTGCCAGCAGCCAAGGTCCTAGCGGGGGCACAGATACGCAGTATTTT. It translates to CASSQGPSGGTDTQYF.

The chain has TRBV28 and TRBJ1-1; D not certain. The CDR3 covers 13 residues. Germline CDR1 and CDR2: MDHEN and SYDVKM. V lost 2 bases and J 10 bases, leaving 14 bases between the germline ends. The CDR3 DNA reads TGTGCCAGCAGTTTAAGCTTCGAGTCTGTAGCTTTCTTT. Encoded protein: CASSLSFESVAFF.

The rearrangement joins TRBV11-2 to TRBJ2-1, with 7 bases lining up with TRBD2. The germline CDR1 and CDR2 sequences are SGHAT and FQNNGV. J was trimmed by 7 bases and V by 0 bases; bases with no gene match: 6. This CDR3 has 15 amino acids. CDR3 DNA: TGTGCCAGCAGCTTAGATGGGGGGGTAGGAAATGAGCAGTTCTTC. Its protein is CASSLDGGVGNEQFF.

The J gene is TRBJ1-2, the V gene TRBV20-1; 7 positions agree with TRBD1. The junction had 6 bases not matched to a gene; V was cut back by 0 bases and J by 8 bases. The CDR3 is 13 residues long. Germline CDR1 reads DFQATT; CDR2 reads SNEGSKA (reference sequence). DNA of the CDR3: TGCAGTGCTAGAGATGATAGGACAGGCGGCTACACCTTC. Amino acid sequence: CSARDDRTGGYTF.

This chain connects TRBV30 to TRBJ1-1; the match to TRBD1 covers 7 bases. The germline V gene encodes CDR1 GTSNPN and CDR2 SVGIG (reference sequence). CDR3 length equals 13 residues. J was trimmed by 13 bases and V by 1 base; bases with no gene match: 12. CDR3 loop: CAWSARQGRGVFF. The DNA of the CDR3 is TGTGCCTGGAGTGCGAGACAGGGCCGAGGGGTTTTCTTT.

The chain joins TRBV7-9 to TRBJ2-2; D perhaps matches TRBD2 (6 bases). CDR1 is SEHNR, CDR2 FQNEAQ, per germline (reference sequence). V lost 4 bases and J 7 bases, leaving 16 bases between the germline ends. The CDR3 sequence is 15 residues long. The CDR3 bases are TGTGCCAGCAGCTACTACGGGAGTTCGGGCGGGGAGCTGTTTTTT. Amino acid sequence: CASSYYGSSGGELFF.

As DNA, the CDR3 is TGTGCCAGCAGTTCCGCCGGGACAGGAGCCTCTCACCCGTACTTC. It encodes CASSSAGTGASHPYF. The chain employs TRBV28 and TRBJ2-7; 8 bases agree with TRBD1. The trim removed 4 bases at V and 12 bases at J, leaving 17 bases unmatched. This CDR3 is 15 amino acids long. Germline V lookup: CDR1 MDHEN, CDR2 SYDVKM.

This chain uses TRBV6-1 with TRBJ2-2; D not resolved. In germline, CDR1 is MNHNS, CDR2 SASEGT. V lost 0 bases to trimming and J lost 4 bases, with 6 bases between them. CDR3 length: 14 residues. This CDR3 reads CASSEAPSTGELFF. CDR3 nucleotide sequence: TGTGCCAGCAGTGAAGCCCCTTCCACCGGGGAGCTGTTTTTT.

This chain links TRBV20-1 with TRBJ2-5; perhaps TRBD2 as D (5 bases). The CDR3 sequence is 12 residues long. In germline, CDR1 is DFQATT, CDR2 SNEGSKA (reference sequence). V lost 3 bases and J 2 bases, leaving 7 bases between the germline ends. CDR3 residues: CSARTIQETQYF. The CDR3 DNA follows: TGCAGTGCTAGGACTATTCAAGAGACCCAGTACTTC.

To note about this clonotype: Mismatch with germline at one junction end may stem from a read error. J is TRBJ1-2 and V is TRBV28, with D possibly TRBD1 on 6 matching bases. The CDR3 totals 14 residues. Germline values: CDR1 MDHEN, CDR2 SYDVKM. CDR3 DNA sequence: TGTGCCAGCAGCCTACCCCTGACAGGCCCTTTACTTTTCTTC. Translating it yields CASSLPLTGPLLFF.

The chain combines TRBV20-1 with TRBJ2-4, with D possibly called TRBD1 or TRBD2 (5 bases each). CDR1 and CDR2 (germline): DFQATT, SNEGSKA (reference sequence). Deletions cut 1 base from V and 7 bases from J, with 17 bases between. The CDR3 spans 15 residues. The CDR3: CSARGPGTLVNIQYF. Written as DNA, the CDR3 is TGCAGTGCTAGAGGTCCCGGGACCCTAGTTAACATTCAGTACTTC.

This rearrangement joins TRBV7-2 to TRBJ2-1, with D hard to call. CDR1 and CDR2 (germline): SGHTA, FQGNSA. Trimming removed 3 bases from V and 6 bases from J, with 6 bases in between. The CDR3 is made up of 12 amino acids. The CDR3 DNA reads TGTGCCAGCAGCTTCGGACCCAATGAGCAGTTCTTC. Amino acids: CASSFGPNEQFF.

V gene TRBV7-9 combines with J gene TRBJ1-1; 8 bases are a match to TRBD1. The CDR3 is 13 amino acids. Losses at the gene ends were 4 bases for V and 4 bases for J; bases not matched to a gene: 2. Germline CDR1 reads SEHNR; CDR2 reads FQNEAQ (reference sequence). Here the CDR3 reads CASSSTGATEAFF. The DNA for the CDR3 is TGTGCCAGCAGCTCGACAGGGGCCACTGAAGCTTTCTTT.

This clonotype was seen only once. In DNA form, the CDR3 reads TGTGCCAGCAGCCCCGGGTTGGTAGCGGGCAATGAGCAGTTCTTC. It yields the protein CASSPGLVAGNEQFF. V usage is TRBV7-2 and J usage is TRBJ2-1; 7 nucleotides align to TRBD2. Germline loops: CDR1 SGHTA, CDR2 FQGNSA. The CDR3 runs 15 residues. V lost 5 bases and J lost 6; bases outside the gene matches: 10.

The V gene is TRBV6-6, the J gene TRBJ2-1; 7 bases line up with TRBD2. Germline values: CDR1 MNHNY, CDR2 SVGAGI (reference sequence). CDR3 length equals 16 residues. The V and J ends lost 6 bases and 6 bases, in that order; junction bases with no gene match: 14. The CDR3 sequence: CASRPPGLAEPNEQFF. The CDR3 DNA follows: TGTGCCAGCAGGCCGCCGGGGCTAGCGGAGCCCAATGAGCAGTTCTTC.

This clonotype was observed once. J is TRBJ1-5 and V is TRBV6-6; D is undetermined. This CDR3 has 13 residues. CDR1 and CDR2 from the germline V gene are MNHNY and SVGAGI (reference sequence). Trimming left V 4 bases short and J 7 bases short, with 11 bases between. The CDR3 region is CASSSSLGQPQHF. The CDR3 DNA follows: TGTGCCAGCAGTTCATCTCTCGGGCAGCCCCAGCATTTT.